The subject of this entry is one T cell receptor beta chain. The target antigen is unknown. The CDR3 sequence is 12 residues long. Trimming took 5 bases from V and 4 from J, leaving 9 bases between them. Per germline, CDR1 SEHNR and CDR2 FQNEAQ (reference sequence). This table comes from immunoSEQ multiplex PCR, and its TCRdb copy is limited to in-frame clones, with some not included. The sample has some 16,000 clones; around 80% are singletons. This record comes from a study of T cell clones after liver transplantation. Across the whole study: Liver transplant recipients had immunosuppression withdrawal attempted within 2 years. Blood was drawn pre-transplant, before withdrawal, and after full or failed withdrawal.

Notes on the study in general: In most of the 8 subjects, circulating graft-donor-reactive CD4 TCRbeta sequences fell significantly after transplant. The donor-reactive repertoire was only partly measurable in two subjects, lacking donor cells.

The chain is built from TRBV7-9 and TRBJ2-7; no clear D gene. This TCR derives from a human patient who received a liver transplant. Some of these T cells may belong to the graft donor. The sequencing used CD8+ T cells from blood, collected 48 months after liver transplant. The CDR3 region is CASSPSGYEQYF. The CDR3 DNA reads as TGTGCCAGCAGCCCCTCTGGTTACGAGCAGTACTTC.